Detailed here is one T cell receptor beta chain. Its antigen is currently unknown. The CDR3 contains 15 residues. CDR1 is MGHRA, CDR2 YSYEKL, per germline. Deletions cut 0 bases from V and 4 bases from J, with 12 bases between. Next came a second PCR, run for about 6 to 12 cycles, which used a sample-barcoded 5' primer along with a J-beta primer mix. One entry per CDR3 protein results from TCRdb running MiXCR on the 5' RACE reads. The repertoire holds 1 million to 1.2 million distinct CDR3 sequences, with more than 30% as singletons. This record belongs to a study of blood T cells in healthy people across ages. Study-level findings and limits: The fall in TCR beta diversity per million T cells was roughly linear with age. Because sorting was not performed, PBMCs prevented conclusive naive versus antigen-experienced comparison.

The TCR was taken from a man younger than 35 in good health. Material for sequencing was blood. V gene TRBV4-1 combines with J gene TRBJ1-2; a possible D gene is TRBD1 (5 bases). For the CDR3, the DNA is TGCGCCAGCAGCCAAGAACCTAAGGGGCGCTATGGCTACACCTTC. As protein: CASSQEPKGRYGYTF.